These 3 T cell receptor beta chains were all obtained from the same sample, sequenced in a study of cytotoxic CD8 clonotypes in ibrutinib-treated CLL. Profiled with immunoSEQ multiplex PCR; TCRdb holds only in-frame clones, not every one. Among 150,000 to 200,000 clones listed, about 88% were seen once. The sequencing here drew on PBMCs, taken at disease progression, from a patient treated with ibrutinib. The receptors originated from a human donor with chronic lymphocytic leukemia.

The rearrangement joins TRBV19 to TRBJ2-1; D possibly corresponds to TRBD1 (7 bases). V was cut by 3 bases and J by 1 base, with 13 bases left in between. This CDR3 has 16 residues. The V gene's germline CDR1 is LNHDA and CDR2 SQIVND (reference sequence). The CDR3 reads CASSIQGGWSYNEQFF. CDR3 sequence (DNA): TGTGCCAGTAGTATTCAGGGGGGCTGGTCCTACAATGAGCAGTTCTTC.

J is TRBJ1-2 and V is TRBV6-5; no firm D call. The CDR3 loop spans 11 amino acids. V was cut by 5 bases and J by 0 bases, with 1 base left in between. In germline, CDR1 is MNHEY, CDR2 SVGAGI. As DNA, the CDR3 is TGTGCCAGCAGTCCTAACTATGGCTACACCTTC. Amino acid sequence: CASSPNYGYTF.

The rearrangement uses TRBV29-1 and TRBJ1-2; D not certain. The CDR3 is 13 residues long. Trimming removed 3 bases from V and 1 base from J, with 9 bases in between. CDR1 and CDR2 from the germline V gene are SQVTM and ANQGSEA. The CDR3 nucleotides read TGCAGCGTTGACGTCAGCATTAACTATGGCTACACCTTC. The encoded protein is CSVDVSINYGYTF.